Listed below are T cell receptor beta chains from one sample, sequenced in a study of blood T cell repertoires in COVID-19. Assay used: immunoSEQ multiplex PCR; TCRdb lists only in-frame clones, some missing. The sample lists fewer than 100,000 clones, just under 90% occurring once. The sequenced sample consisted of peripheral blood. The receptors derive from a human donor in a cohort sampled during active COVID-19. Each CDR3 is given with its conserved first and last residue. A D gene is named only where the DNA matches it firmly. Only some rows state a clone size, as once, few, many or a class for expanded clones.

V gene: TRBV27; J gene: TRBJ2-7; D gene: .; clone size: .; CDR3 DNA: TGTGCCAGCAGTTTACGGTCAGGGGCAGGCTACGAGCAGTACTTC; CDR3 protein: CASSLRSGAGYEQYF
V gene: TRBV5-1; J gene: TRBJ2-1; D gene: .; clone size: .; CDR3 DNA: TGCGCCAGCAGCTTGGAAGGGGCGGGGAATGAGCAGTTCTTC; CDR3 protein: CASSLEGAGNEQFF
V gene: TRBV3-1/TRBV3-2; J gene: TRBJ2-7; D gene: TRBD1; clone size: .; CDR3 DNA: TGTGCCAGCAGCCAACCCTCAGGGACAGGGGTAGGCGAGCAGTACTTC; CDR3 protein: CASSQPSGTGVGEQYF
V gene: TRBV9; J gene: TRBJ1-4; D gene: .; clone size: .; CDR3 DNA: TGTGCCAGCAGTCCTCAGACAGGCAACCTTGGAAAACTGTTTTTT; CDR3 protein: CASSPQTGNLGKLFF
V gene: TRBV19; J gene: TRBJ1-3; D gene: .; clone size: .; CDR3 DNA: TGTGCCAGTAGATACGGCCCCTCCGGGGGGCACACCATATATTTT; CDR3 protein: CASRYGPSGGHTIYF
V gene: TRBV7-9; J gene: TRBJ2-7; D gene: TRBD2; clone size: .; CDR3 DNA: TGTGCCAGCAGCCCCGTCGGGACTAGCGGGAGGCCACAGGGCTACGAGCAGTACTTC; CDR3 protein: CASSPVGTSGRPQGYEQYF
V gene: TRBV5-1; J gene: TRBJ1-1; D gene: TRBD1; clone size: .; CDR3 DNA: TGCGCCAGCAGCGGGACAGAGAACACTGAAGCTTTCTTT; CDR3 protein: CASSGTENTEAFF
V gene: TRBV7-2; J gene: TRBJ2-1; D gene: .; clone size: .; CDR3 DNA: TGTGCCAGCAGCAGGAATGGGGGCGATGAGCAGTTCTTC; CDR3 protein: CASSRNGGDEQFF
V gene: TRBV5-1; J gene: TRBJ1-2; D gene: .; clone size: .; CDR3 DNA: TGCGCCAGCAGCTTGGTAGGGGCAGGCTATGGCTACACCTTC; CDR3 protein: CASSLVGAGYGYTF
V gene: TRBV5-1; J gene: TRBJ2-1; D gene: TRBD2; clone size: .; CDR3 DNA: TGCGCCAGCAGCTTGGATTTAGCGGGGGACTCCTACAATGAGCAGTTCTTC; CDR3 protein: CASSLDLAGDSYNEQFF
V gene: TRBV7-9; J gene: TRBJ1-5; D gene: TRBD1; clone size: few; CDR3 DNA: TGTGCCAGCAGCTCGCTGACAGGGGTTAATCAGCCCCAGCATTTT; CDR3 protein: CASSSLTGVNQPQHF
V gene: TRBV27; J gene: TRBJ2-1; D gene: TRBD2; clone size: .; CDR3 DNA: TGTGCCAGCAGCTCTACTAGCGGGGGGGCCAATGAGCAGTTCTTC; CDR3 protein: CASSSTSGGANEQFF
V gene: TRBV19; J gene: TRBJ2-3; D gene: .; clone size: .; CDR3 DNA: TGTGCCAGTAGTCCGGACTCGAACACAGATACGCAGTATTTT; CDR3 protein: CASSPDSNTDTQYF
V gene: TRBV27; J gene: TRBJ1-3; D gene: TRBD1; clone size: .; CDR3 DNA: TGTGCCAGCAGGGCGACAGGGGGTCCTGGAAACACCATATATTTT; CDR3 protein: CASRATGGPGNTIYF
V gene: TRBV7-9; J gene: TRBJ1-1; D gene: .; clone size: .; CDR3 DNA: TGTGCCAGCAGCGGAGCGGCCAGGAACACTGAAGCTTTCTTT; CDR3 protein: CASSGAARNTEAFF
V gene: TRBV6-1; J gene: TRBJ1-4; D gene: .; clone size: .; CDR3 DNA: TGTGCCAGCAGTGTACTAGGGCCATCCACGGGGGATAGTGAAAAACTGTTTTTT; CDR3 protein: CASSVLGPSTGDSEKLFF
V gene: TRBV5-1; J gene: TRBJ2-1; D gene: .; clone size: .; CDR3 DNA: TGCGCCAGCAGCTCACCAGGGCGGGGCAATGAGCAGTTCTTC; CDR3 protein: CASSSPGRGNEQFF
V gene: TRBV19; J gene: TRBJ2-7; D gene: TRBD1; clone size: .; CDR3 DNA: TGTGCCAGTAGTATAAGTGCAGGGGGAACCACCTCCTACGAGCAGTACTTC; CDR3 protein: CASSISAGGTTSYEQYF
V gene: TRBV4-1; J gene: TRBJ2-1; D gene: TRBD2; clone size: .; CDR3 DNA: TGCGCCAGCAGCCGTCGGACTAGCGGGGGGGACAATGAGCAGTTCTTC; CDR3 protein: CASSRRTSGGDNEQFF
V gene: TRBV19; J gene: TRBJ1-2; D gene: .; clone size: .; CDR3 DNA: TGTGCCAGTAGTATCGGGAGGGTCGGCTACACCTTC; CDR3 protein: CASSIGRVGYTF
V gene: TRBV3-1/TRBV3-2; J gene: TRBJ2-1; D gene: .; clone size: .; CDR3 DNA: TGTGCCAGCAGCCAAGTAGCGGACCCCTACAATGAGCAGTTCTTC; CDR3 protein: CASSQVADPYNEQFF
V gene: TRBV19; J gene: TRBJ1-1; D gene: .; clone size: .; CDR3 DNA: TGTGCCAGTAGGCAGGGGAAGGGCATCATGAACACTGAAGCTTTCTTT; CDR3 protein: CASRQGKGIMNTEAFF
V gene: TRBV16; J gene: TRBJ1-5; D gene: .; clone size: .; CDR3 DNA: TGTGCCAGCAGCCAAGGGACACCGAGAAATCAGCCCCAGCATTTT; CDR3 protein: CASSQGTPRNQPQHF
V gene: TRBV19; J gene: TRBJ1-1; D gene: .; clone size: .; CDR3 DNA: TGTGCCAGTAGTATGGGCCGACACACTGAAGCTTTCTTT; CDR3 protein: CASSMGRHTEAFF
V gene: TRBV6-4; J gene: TRBJ2-1; D gene: .; clone size: .; CDR3 DNA: TGTGCCAGCAGCCTGGGACTGGGAGCCTACAATGAGCAGTTCTTC; CDR3 protein: CASSLGLGAYNEQFF
V gene: TRBV6-1; J gene: TRBJ1-5; D gene: TRBD1; clone size: few; CDR3 DNA: TGTGCCAGCAGTGAAGTTTTGCACAGGGGGGACGATCAGCCCCAGCATTTT; CDR3 protein: CASSEVLHRGDDQPQHF
V gene: TRBV29-1; J gene: TRBJ1-2; D gene: TRBD1; clone size: .; CDR3 DNA: TGCAGCGGCCAGACGCCAGGGGGTCGAAACTATGGCTACACCTTC; CDR3 protein: CSGQTPGGRNYGYTF
V gene: TRBV19; J gene: TRBJ2-7; D gene: TRBD1; clone size: .; CDR3 DNA: TGTGCCAGTAGTGGATTCCGGGACAGCCTCTACGAGCAGTACTTC; CDR3 protein: CASSGFRDSLYEQYF
V gene: TRBV24-1; J gene: TRBJ2-1; D gene: TRBD2; clone size: .; CDR3 DNA: TGTGCCACCGCCACAACTAGCGGCGGCTCCTACAATGAGCAGTTCTTC; CDR3 protein: CATATTSGGSYNEQFF
V gene: TRBV19; J gene: TRBJ2-7; D gene: TRBD1; clone size: .; CDR3 DNA: TGTGCCAGTAGTATAGGACAGGGGCTCTACGAGCAGTACTTC; CDR3 protein: CASSIGQGLYEQYF
V gene: TRBV6-4; J gene: TRBJ1-6; D gene: .; clone size: .; CDR3 DNA: TGTGCCAGCAGTGAGGGAGGGGAGGCTAATTCACCCCTCCACTTT; CDR3 protein: CASSEGGEANSPLHF
V gene: TRBV30; J gene: TRBJ1-1; D gene: TRBD1; clone size: .; CDR3 DNA: TGTGCCTGGAGTGTTCCCAGGGGGCTACGTATCACTGAAGCTTTCTTT; CDR3 protein: CAWSVPRGLRITEAFF
V gene: TRBV7-3; J gene: TRBJ2-3; D gene: TRBD2; clone size: .; CDR3 DNA: TGTGCCAGCAGCTTAATGCGGGGGGGCACAGATACGCAGTATTTT; CDR3 protein: CASSLMRGGTDTQYF
V gene: TRBV19; J gene: TRBJ1-4; D gene: TRBD1; clone size: .; CDR3 DNA: TGTGCCAGTAGCTCACCGGGACAGGGGAGTGAAAAACTGTTTTTT; CDR3 protein: CASSSPGQGSEKLFF
V gene: TRBV2; J gene: TRBJ2-5; D gene: TRBD2; clone size: .; CDR3 DNA: TGTGCCAGCAGTTTGATTACGGGGGGACAAGAGACCCAGTACTTC; CDR3 protein: CASSLITGGQETQYF
V gene: TRBV11-1; J gene: TRBJ2-2; D gene: .; clone size: .; CDR3 DNA: TGTGCCAGCAGCCCCCTGAACACCCACACCGGGGAGCTGTTTTTT; CDR3 protein: CASSPLNTHTGELFF
V gene: TRBV29-1; J gene: TRBJ2-1; D gene: TRBD1; clone size: .; CDR3 DNA: TGCAGCGTTGGGGACAGGGGGCTAAGAAACAATGAGCAGTTCTTC; CDR3 protein: CSVGDRGLRNNEQFF
V gene: TRBV19; J gene: TRBJ2-2; D gene: .; clone size: .; CDR3 DNA: TGTGCCAGTAGTATCAGTCAGGGGATAGGGGAGCTGTTTTTT; CDR3 protein: CASSISQGIGELFF
V gene: TRBV10-2; J gene: TRBJ2-7; D gene: .; clone size: once; CDR3 DNA: TGCGCCAGCAGTGAGGCAGGGTTGACCTACGAGCAGTACTTC; CDR3 protein: CASSEAGLTYEQYF
V gene: TRBV28; J gene: TRBJ1-2; D gene: TRBD1; clone size: once; CDR3 DNA: TGTGCCAGCAGTTTCCCGGACAGGGTTTCGGCCACCTTC; CDR3 protein: CASSFPDRVSATF
V gene: TRBV4-1; J gene: TRBJ2-3; D gene: .; clone size: .; CDR3 DNA: TGCGCCAGCAGCCGTCAATTAGGAATGGGAGCAGATACGCAGTATTTT; CDR3 protein: CASSRQLGMGADTQYF
V gene: TRBV6-2/TRBV6-3; J gene: TRBJ1-2; D gene: TRBD1; clone size: .; CDR3 DNA: TGTGCCAGCAGCTTCTCAGGGGGAGGCTACACCTTC; CDR3 protein: CASSFSGGGYTF
V gene: TRBV4-1; J gene: TRBJ2-3; D gene: .; clone size: once; CDR3 DNA: TGCGCCAGCAGCCAAGATTCCCGGGGATCCAGCACAGATACGCAGTATTTT; CDR3 protein: CASSQDSRGSSTDTQYF
V gene: TRBV28; J gene: TRBJ1-3; D gene: TRBD1; clone size: .; CDR3 DNA: TGTGCCAGCAGTTTATGGGGACAGGGCGATGGAAACACCATATATTTT; CDR3 protein: CASSLWGQGDGNTIYF
V gene: TRBV9; J gene: TRBJ2-3; D gene: .; clone size: .; CDR3 DNA: TGTGCCAGCAGCGTACGTGACGGGAGAAACACAGATACGCAGTATTTT; CDR3 protein: CASSVRDGRNTDTQYF
V gene: TRBV4-2; J gene: TRBJ1-3; D gene: .; clone size: .; CDR3 DNA: TGTGCCAGCAGCCAAGATGTGGGGGGATACTCTGGAAACACCATATATTTT; CDR3 protein: CASSQDVGGYSGNTIYF
V gene: TRBV12-3/TRBV12-4; J gene: TRBJ1-2; D gene: TRBD1; clone size: once; CDR3 DNA: TGTGCCAGCAGTTTACTCCGACAGGGTGGCTACACCTTC; CDR3 protein: CASSLLRQGGYTF
V gene: TRBV16; J gene: TRBJ1-1; D gene: TRBD1; clone size: .; CDR3 DNA: TGTGCCAGCAGCCCTAAGCGGACAGGGGGCACTGAAGCTTTCTTT; CDR3 protein: CASSPKRTGGTEAFF
V gene: TRBV3-1/TRBV3-2; J gene: TRBJ1-6; D gene: TRBD1; clone size: .; CDR3 DNA: TGTGCCAGCAGCCAAGTAAACAGGGGAGATAATTCACCCCTCCACTTT; CDR3 protein: CASSQVNRGDNSPLHF
V gene: TRBV12-3/TRBV12-4; J gene: TRBJ1-1; D gene: .; clone size: .; CDR3 DNA: TGTGCCAGCAGTACAGGGTTGACTGAAGCTTTCTTT; CDR3 protein: CASSTGLTEAFF
V gene: TRBV7-3; J gene: TRBJ2-1; D gene: TRBD2; clone size: .; CDR3 DNA: TGTGCCAGCAGCTTTAGTTGGGCGGGAGGGAGAGATGAGCAGTTCTTC; CDR3 protein: CASSFSWAGGRDEQFF
V gene: TRBV3-1/TRBV3-2; J gene: TRBJ1-2; D gene: .; clone size: .; CDR3 DNA: TGTGCCAGCAGCCAAGAGGGCACTCTTAACTATGGCTACACCTTC; CDR3 protein: CASSQEGTLNYGYTF
V gene: TRBV6-6; J gene: TRBJ2-5; D gene: TRBD2; clone size: .; CDR3 DNA: TGTGCCAGCAGTAACGGGGGACTAGCGGGGGCAGAGACCCAGTACTTC; CDR3 protein: CASSNGGLAGAETQYF